These 27 T cell receptor beta chains were all obtained from the same sample, sequenced in a study of cytotoxic CD8 clonotypes in ibrutinib-treated CLL. The method was immunoSEQ multiplex PCR; TCRdb's version includes in-frame clones alone and lacks a portion of them. In the table there are 42,000 or so clones, 68% of which are singletons. Sequencing used PBMCs, obtained at disease progression, from a patient treated with ibrutinib. The origin of the receptors is a human donor with chronic lymphocytic leukemia.

This clone was detected a few times. The rearrangement links TRBV10-2 to TRBJ1-1, with D perhaps matching TRBD1 (5 bases). CDR1 and CDR2 from the germline V gene are WSHSY and SAAADI. The CDR3 is made up of 14 amino acids. V lost 10 bases and J 4 bases, leaving 19 bases between the germline ends. The CDR3 spells CATRDPGMGTEAFF. CDR3 bases: TGCGCCACCCGGGACCCGGGGATGGGCACTGAAGCTTTCTTT.

This chain joins TRBV7-2 and TRBJ2-1, with D possibly being TRBD1 (6 bases). The germline V gene has CDR1 SGHTA and CDR2 FQGNSA. Trimming took off 9 bases at V and 2 bases at J, with 17 bases between the two ends. This CDR3 is 15 amino acids long. Written as DNA, the CDR3 is TGTGCCAGTAGGGCGACCGGGACACCCTACAATGAGCAGTTCTTC. It is translated as CASRATGTPYNEQFF.

This clone has more than one count but fewer than ten. The V gene is TRBV30, the J gene TRBJ2-3, with D perhaps matching TRBD2 (6 bases). The CDR3 loop spans 16 amino acids. V gave up 0 bases and J gave up 4 bases, with 17 bases separating them. Per germline, CDR1 GTSNPN and CDR2 SVGIG (reference sequence). The CDR3 coding sequence is TGTGCCTGGAGTGTAAATCCGGGGGTCAAGTCAGATACGCAGTATTTT. As protein: CAWSVNPGVKSDTQYF.

This clone was counted once. The genes are TRBV7-8 and TRBJ1-5, with D perhaps matching TRBD1 (6 bases). The CDR3 length is 17 residues. Per germline, CDR1 SGHVS and CDR2 FQNEAQ. The V end lost 4 bases, the J end lost 3 bases, and 19 bases lay between the germline ends. The DNA for the CDR3 is TGTGCCAGCAGCTCTTTTACTCGGGGGCTGGACAATCAGCCCCAGCATTTT. Translating gives CASSSFTRGLDNQPQHF.

This clone was seen only once. The gene calls are TRBV19 and TRBJ2-7; the match to TRBD1 covers 9 bases. The CDR3 has 14 amino acids. V shed 5 bases and J 2 bases; nucleotides not matched to a gene: 4. Germline loops: CDR1 LNHDA, CDR2 SQIVND (reference sequence). This CDR3 reads CASSGRTGAYEQYF. In DNA, the CDR3 is TGTGCCAGTAGTGGTAGGACAGGGGCCTACGAGCAGTACTTC. The full variable domain, rest sourced from reference TRBV19 and TRBJ2-7, is DGGITQSPKYLFRKEGQNVTLSCEQNLNHDAMYWYRQDPGQGLRLIYYSQIVNDFQKGDIAEGYSVSREKKESFPLTVTSAQKNPTAFYLCASSGRTGAYEQYFGPGTRLTVT.

A few counts support this clone. This rearrangement joins TRBV5-6 to TRBJ2-7; 13 bases are shared with TRBD2. Germline V gives CDR1 SGHDT, CDR2 YYEEEE. The CDR3 is 16 amino acids. V trimming: 4 bases; J trimming: 2 bases; junction bases outside the gene matches: 6. This CDR3 is CASSIGTSGIPYEQYF. The CDR3 nucleotides read TGTGCCAGCAGCATCGGGACTAGCGGGATTCCCTACGAGCAGTACTTC.

The chain joins TRBV29-1 to TRBJ2-1; D possibly uses TRBD1 or TRBD2 (5 bases each). Trimming took off 6 bases at V and 3 bases at J, with 18 bases between the two ends. This CDR3 has 15 residues. From germline, CDR1 is SQVTM and CDR2 ANQGSEA. CDR3 coding DNA: TGCAGCGTCCCTCGGGACGGGACCTACTACAATGAGCAGTTCTTC. This sequence encodes CSVPRDGTYYNEQFF.

This clone was seen more than once but under ten times. The V and J genes are TRBV21-1 and TRBJ1-5. TRBV21-1 is given as a pseudogene. The CDR3 runs 12 residues. For the CDR3, the DNA is TGTGCCAGCAGCCCTCGGTCCAAGCCCCAGCATTTT. Translating it yields CASSPRSKPQHF.

V usage is TRBV11-1 and J usage is TRBJ2-7, with 8 bases that match TRBD2. V dropped 5 bases and J dropped 3; count of bases not matched to a gene: 6. The CDR3 consists of 14 residues. The germline gives CDR1 SGHAT, CDR2 FQDESV (reference sequence). The CDR3 coding sequence is TGTGCCAGCAGCGCAAGTAGCGGGAACTACGAGCAGTACTTC. It translates to CASSASSGNYEQYF.

V and J are TRBV2 and TRBJ1-3; D unresolved. V was pared by 1 base and J by 4 bases, with 17 bases between. The germline CDR1 and CDR2 sequences are SNHLY and FYNNEI. This CDR3 has 17 amino acids. CDR3: CASSEGRVGPPGNTIYF. CDR3 in DNA: TGTGCCAGCAGTGAAGGGAGGGTAGGACCTCCAGGAAACACCATATATTTT.

The rearrangement joins TRBV15 to TRBJ1-5; a possible D gene is TRBD1 (6 bases). The CDR3 has 15 amino acids. Germline V gene data show CDR1 as LNHNV and CDR2 as YYDKDF (reference sequence). The ends were cut back, 1 base at V and 12 bases at J, with 19 bases in the middle. CDR3: CATSRGYGGATHQHF. DNA of the CDR3: TGTGCCACCAGCAGAGGTTACGGGGGCGCGACCCACCAGCATTTT.

The chain carries TRBV6-5 and TRBJ2-1; D unclear. V was pared by 2 bases and J by 5 bases, with 10 bases between. This CDR3 is built from 14 residues. Germline V gives CDR1 MNHEY, CDR2 SVGAGI. This chain's CDR3 is CASSYGGRNNEQFF. The CDR3 DNA follows: TGTGCCAGCAGTTACGGTGGCAGGAACAATGAGCAGTTCTTC.

There are a few counts of this clone. CDR3 DNA sequence: TGTGCCTGGAGTTACCCCTCCTCGGGGGTTTCAGATACGCAGTATTTT. Translation: CAWSYPSSGVSDTQYF. The rearrangement links TRBV30 to TRBJ2-3; D perhaps matches TRBD2 (6 bases). In germline, CDR1 is GTSNPN, CDR2 SVGIG (reference sequence). The CDR3 sequence is 16 residues long. V shed 2 bases and J shed 4 bases, with 19 bases lying between them.

V gene TRBV7-8 combines with J gene TRBJ2-7; D is possibly TRBD1 (6 bases). The CDR3 contains 14 residues. Germline CDR1 SGHVS, CDR2 FQNEAQ. V lost 5 bases to trimming and J lost 1 base, with 12 bases between them. The CDR3 DNA sequence: TGTGCCAGCAGCCAGAATAGGGGGTCCTACGAGCAGTACTTC. This gives the protein CASSQNRGSYEQYF. The full variable domain, rest sourced from reference TRBV7-8 and TRBJ2-7, is GAGVSQSPRYKVAKRGQDVALRCDPISGHVSLFWYQQALGQGPEFLTYFQNEAQLDKSGLPSDRFFAERPEGSVSTLKIQRTQQEDSAVYLCASSQNRGSYEQYFGPGTRLTVT.

This sequence joins TRBV5-4 and TRBJ1-4; D ambiguous. The CDR3 has 15 residues. The germline CDR1 and CDR2 sequences are SGHNT and YYREEE (reference sequence). V was trimmed by 4 bases and J by 0 bases, leaving 10 bases between them. CDR3 sequence: CASSRTHATNEKLFF. The CDR3, as DNA: TGTGCCAGCAGCCGGACCCATGCAACTAATGAAAAACTGTTTTTT. The complete variable domain, with remaining parts taken from reference TRBV5-4 and TRBJ1-4, reads ETGVTQSPTHLIKTRGQQVTLRCSSQSGHNTVSWYQQALGQGPQFIFQYYREEENGRGNFPPRFSGLQFPNYSSELNVNALELDDSALYLCASSRTHATNEKLFFGSGTQLSVL.

V is TRBV19 and J is TRBJ1-1; 7 bases map to TRBD1. The CDR3 runs to 13 residues. V shed 5 bases, J shed 10 bases, and the junction held 10 bases outside the gene matches. Germline CDR1 reads LNHDA; CDR2 reads SQIVND (reference sequence). CDR3 sequence: CASSQQGTLRAFF. The CDR3 DNA reads TGTGCCAGTAGTCAACAGGGGACTCTTAGAGCTTTCTTT.

V usage is TRBV4-2 and J usage is TRBJ2-7; D may match TRBD1 or TRBD2 (5 bases each). The CDR3 length is 12 residues. V was pared by 8 bases and J by 2 bases, with 10 bases between. Germline CDR1 and CDR2: LGHNA and YNFKEQ. The CDR3 nucleotides read TGTGCCAGCCGGGGCGGAACCTACGAGCAGTACTTC. Protein product: CASRGGTYEQYF.

By sample fraction, this clone is medium-sized. Sequence at one end of the junction differs from germline and may be a read error. This sequence joins TRBV5-1 and TRBJ2-3; D gene unclear. The CDR3 extends over 11 amino acids. The germline CDR1 and CDR2 sequences are SGHRS and YFSETQ. The CDR3 sequence: CASSLELIWHF. CDR3 coding DNA: TGCGCCAGCAGCTTGGAATTGATCTGGCATTTT. Full variable domain (outside the CDR3, taken from reference TRBV5-1 and TRBJ2-3): KAGVTQTPRYLIKTRGQQVTLSCSPISGHRSVSWYQQTPGQGLQFLFEYFSETQRNKGNFPGRFSGRQFSNSRSEMNVSTLELGDSALYLCASSLELIWHFGPGTRLTVL.

The chain has TRBV9 and TRBJ1-6; maybe TRBD1 (6 bases). Trimming removed 2 bases at V and 8 bases at J, with 11 bases between. Germline V gene sequence: CDR1 SGDLS, CDR2 YYNGEE. The CDR3 is made up of 14 amino acids. As DNA, the CDR3 is TGTGCCAGCAGCGTTACGGGACAACATTCACCCCTCCACTTT. It translates to CASSVTGQHSPLHF.

This chain joins TRBV28 and TRBJ1-2; tentative D call: TRBD1 (5 bases). Germline V CDR1 and CDR2: MDHEN, SYDVKM. The V end lost 5 bases, the J end lost 4 bases, and 26 bases lay between the germline ends. The CDR3 is 18 amino acids. The DNA for the CDR3 is TGTGCCAGCAGTGCCCCGTTCCGGGACGGAATCCGCGGCTATGGCTACACCTTC. Protein product: CASSAPFRDGIRGYGYTF.

The V and J genes are TRBV5-1 and TRBJ2-1, with D uncertain. V lost 0 bases and J 7 bases, leaving 8 bases between the germline ends. Looked up from germline, CDR1 is SGHRS and CDR2 is YFSETQ. The CDR3 runs to 13 residues. Here the CDR3 reads CASSLGAYNEQFF. As DNA, the CDR3 is TGCGCCAGCAGCTTGGGGGCATATAATGAGCAGTTCTTC. Full variable domain (remainder filled in from reference TRBV5-1 and TRBJ2-1): KAGVTQTPRYLIKTRGQQVTLSCSPISGHRSVSWYQQTPGQGLQFLFEYFSETQRNKGNFPGRFSGRQFSNSRSEMNVSTLELGDSALYLCASSLGAYNEQFFGPGTRLTVL.

This clone has just a few counts. This chain joins TRBV7-9 and TRBJ2-7, with 8 bases lining up with TRBD2. The CDR3 covers 15 residues. Germline V gives CDR1 SEHNR, CDR2 FQNEAQ (reference sequence). The ends lost 1 base at V and 4 bases at J; junction bases unmatched: 6. CDR3 loop: CASSLDGRAAYEQYF. The CDR3 nucleotides read TGTGCCAGCAGCTTAGACGGGAGGGCCGCGTACGAGCAGTACTTC. The full variable domain, completed using reference TRBV7-9 and TRBJ2-7, is DTGVSQNPRHKITKRGQNVTFRCDPISEHNRLYWYRQTLGQGPEFLTYFQNEAQLEKSRLLSDRFSAERPKGSFSTLEIQRTEQGDSAMYLCASSLDGRAAYEQYFGPGTRLTVT.

This chain connects TRBV25-1 to TRBJ1-6; possible D gene TRBD1, 5 bases. The germline V and J ends were trimmed by 5 bases and 4 bases, with 18 bases remaining between them. CDR1 and CDR2 from the germline V gene are MGHDK and SYGVNS. CDR3 length: 17 residues. The CDR3 DNA follows: TGTGCCAGCAGTCCTAGTAGTGGGGGTCCTTATAATTCACCCCTCCACTTT. Its translation is CASSPSSGGPYNSPLHF.

This sequence joins TRBV4-2 and TRBJ2-7; 12 bases agree with TRBD2. The germline V gene has CDR1 LGHNA and CDR2 YNFKEQ. The CDR3 contains 15 residues. Trimming took 6 bases from V and 4 from J; bases not matched to a gene: 7. The chain's CDR3 is CASRPRTSGMYEQYF. CDR3 DNA sequence: TGTGCCAGCAGGCCCAGGACTAGCGGGATGTACGAGCAGTACTTC.

In this sample, this clone is medium-sized. The rearrangement joins TRBV7-9 to TRBJ2-7; perhaps TRBD2 as D (6 bases). V was shortened by 4 bases and J by 7 bases, with 8 bases between the two germline ends. Per the germline V gene, CDR1 is SEHNR and CDR2 is FQNEAQ (reference sequence). CDR3 length equals 11 residues. The CDR3 DNA reads as TGTGCCAGCAGCTGGGGGAGGGAGCAGTACTTC. Translating it yields CASSWGREQYF.

The chain couples TRBV28 to TRBJ2-7, with 11 bases that match TRBD2. Unmatched junction bases numbered 11, after V lost 4 bases and J lost 3 bases. CDR1 and CDR2 (germline): MDHEN, SYDVKM. This CDR3 comprises 17 residues. The CDR3 sequence: CASSYLLAGGGFYEQYF. CDR3 sequence (DNA): TGTGCCAGCAGTTACCTGCTAGCGGGAGGAGGTTTCTACGAGCAGTACTTC. Complete variable domain (other parts from reference TRBV28 and TRBJ2-7): DVKVTQSSRYLVKRTGEKVFLECVQDMDHENMFWYRQDPGLGLRLIYFSYDVKMKEKGDIPEGYSVSREKKERFSLILESASTNQTSMYLCASSYLLAGGGFYEQYFGPGTRLTVT.

The chain carries TRBV7-2 and TRBJ2-1; either TRBD1 or TRBD2 may fit D (5 bases each). CDR1 and CDR2 from the germline V gene are SGHTA and FQGNSA. Between the trimmed V and J ends, which lost 5 bases and 6 bases, there was a span of 8 bases. The CDR3 contains 12 residues. CDR3 residues: CASSRGRNEQFF. The CDR3 coding sequence is TGTGCCAGCAGCCGGGGACGCAATGAGCAGTTCTTC.